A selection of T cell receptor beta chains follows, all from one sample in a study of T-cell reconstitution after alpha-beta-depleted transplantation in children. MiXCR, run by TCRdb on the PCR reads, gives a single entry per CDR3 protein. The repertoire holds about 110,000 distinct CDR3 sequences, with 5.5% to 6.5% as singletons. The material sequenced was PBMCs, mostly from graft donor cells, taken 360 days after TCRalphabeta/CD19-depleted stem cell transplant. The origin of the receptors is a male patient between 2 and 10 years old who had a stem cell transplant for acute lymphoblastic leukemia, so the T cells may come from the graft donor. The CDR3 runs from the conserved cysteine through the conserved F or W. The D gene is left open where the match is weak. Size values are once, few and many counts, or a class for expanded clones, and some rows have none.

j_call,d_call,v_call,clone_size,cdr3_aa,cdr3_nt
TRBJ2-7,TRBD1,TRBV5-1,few,CASSFRTGNYEQYF,TGCGCCAGCAGCTTCCGGACAGGGAACTACGAGCAGTACTTC
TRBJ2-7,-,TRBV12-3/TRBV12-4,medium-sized,CASSLQEIEQYF,TGTGCCAGCAGTTTGCAGGAGATAGAGCAGTACTTC
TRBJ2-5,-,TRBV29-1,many,CSVLGGLLQETQYF,TGCAGCGTTTTGGGGGGTCTACTGCAAGAGACCCAGTACTTC
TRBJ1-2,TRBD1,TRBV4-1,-,CASSQADTGGSGYTF,TGCGCCAGCAGCCAAGCTGATACAGGGGGCAGTGGCTACACCTTC
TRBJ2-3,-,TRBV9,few,CASSVRVTGGTTDTQYF,TGTGCCAGCAGCGTACGGGTAACGGGGGGCACGACAGATACGCAGTATTTT
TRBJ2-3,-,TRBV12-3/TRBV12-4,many,CASSLGADTQYF,TGTGCCAGCAGTCTTGGTGCAGATACGCAGTATTTT
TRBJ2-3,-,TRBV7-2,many,CASSPEHRTQYF,TGTGCCAGCAGCCCAGAACACAGGACGCAGTATTTT
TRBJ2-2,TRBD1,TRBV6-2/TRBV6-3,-,CATRDRVGYTGELFF,TGTGCCACCCGGGACAGAGTAGGATACACCGGGGAGCTGTTTTTT
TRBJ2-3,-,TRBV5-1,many,CASSPTLGGARTDTQYF,TGCGCCAGCAGCCCGACGCTTGGGGGGGCGAGGACAGATACGCAGTATTTT
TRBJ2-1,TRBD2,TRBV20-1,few,CSARGDRGAYNEQFF,TGCAGTGCTAGAGGGGACCGGGGGGCCTACAATGAGCAGTTCTTC
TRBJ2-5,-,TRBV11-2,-,CASSPPSAETQYF,TGTGCCAGCAGCCCCCCTAGCGCCGAGACCCAGTACTTC
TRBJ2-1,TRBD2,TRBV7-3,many,CASSPTSGMGRLTGDEQFF,TGTGCCAGCAGCCCTACTAGCGGGATGGGAAGACTTACCGGCGATGAGCAGTTCTTC
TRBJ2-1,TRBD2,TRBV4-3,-,CASSHGLAGGKQFF,TGCGCCAGCAGCCATGGACTAGCGGGGGGTAAGCAGTTCTTC
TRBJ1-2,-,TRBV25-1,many,CATTPGASYGYTF,TGTGCCACTACTCCTGGCGCCTCATATGGCTACACCTTC
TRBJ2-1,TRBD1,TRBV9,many,CASPSSGTGFNEQFF,TGTGCCAGCCCCTCCTCCGGGACAGGGTTCAATGAGCAGTTCTTC
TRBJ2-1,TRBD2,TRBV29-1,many,CSALLAGPNNEQFF,TGCAGCGCTTTACTAGCGGGGCCAAACAATGAGCAGTTCTTC
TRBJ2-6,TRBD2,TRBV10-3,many,CAISELDIAGYSGANVLTF,TGTGCCATCAGTGAGCTTGATATAGCGGGGTACTCTGGGGCCAACGTCCTGACTTTC
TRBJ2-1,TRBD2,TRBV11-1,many,CASSFGLAGSYNEQFF,TGTGCCAGCAGCTTCGGGCTAGCGGGCAGCTACAATGAGCAGTTCTTC
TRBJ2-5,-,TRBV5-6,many,CASSLMETQYF,TGTGCCAGCAGCTTGATGGAGACCCAGTACTTC
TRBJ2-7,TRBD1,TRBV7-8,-,CASQPGQGAGEQYF,TGTGCCAGCCAACCGGGACAGGGGGCGGGCGAGCAGTACTTC
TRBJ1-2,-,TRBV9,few,CASSATGRSRGYTF,TGTGCCAGCAGCGCTACGGGACGGTCCCGAGGCTACACCTTC
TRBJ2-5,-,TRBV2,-,CASNFQETQYF,TGTGCCAGCAACTTTCAAGAGACCCAGTACTTC
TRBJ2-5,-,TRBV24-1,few,CATSDGSGSKTQYF,TGTGCCACCAGTGATGGCAGCGGGTCGAAGACCCAGTACTTC
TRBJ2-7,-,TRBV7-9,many,CASSFPQGQDEQYF,TGTGCCAGCAGCTTCCCGCAGGGGCAGGACGAGCAGTACTTC
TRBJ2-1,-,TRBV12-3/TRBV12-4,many,CASSLAGTYNEQFF,TGTGCCAGCAGTTTAGCGGGGACTTACAATGAGCAGTTCTTC
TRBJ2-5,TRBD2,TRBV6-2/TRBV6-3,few,CASRQRLAGESQETQYF,TGTGCCAGCAGGCAAAGACTAGCGGGAGAGAGTCAAGAGACCCAGTACTTC
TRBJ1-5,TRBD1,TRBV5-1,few,CASSLGRTGGTNQPQHF,TGCGCCAGCAGCTTGGGACGGACAGGGGGGACAAATCAGCCCCAGCATTTT
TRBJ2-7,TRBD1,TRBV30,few,CAWRDRGSYEQYF,TGTGCCTGGAGGGACAGGGGGAGTTACGAGCAGTACTTC
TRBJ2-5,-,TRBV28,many,CASSPYRVGKETQYF,TGTGCCAGCAGTCCCTACAGGGTTGGTAAAGAGACCCAGTACTTC
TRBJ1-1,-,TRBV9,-,CASSPRGPEAFF,TGTGCCAGCAGCCCCCGGGGGCCTGAAGCTTTCTTT
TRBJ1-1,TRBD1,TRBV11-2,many,CASSWTGGPEAFF,TGTGCCAGCAGTTGGACAGGGGGACCTGAAGCTTTCTTT
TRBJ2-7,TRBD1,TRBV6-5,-,CASSYSGTAYEQYF,TGTGCCAGCAGTTACTCGGGGACAGCCTACGAGCAGTACTTC
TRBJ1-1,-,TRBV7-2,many,CASKYGRVTTRFSF,TGTGCCAGCAAGTACGGCAGGGTGACGACTAGGTTTTCTTTT
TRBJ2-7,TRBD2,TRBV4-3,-,CASSQGRTSVYEQYF,TGCGCCAGCAGCCAAGGACGGACTAGCGTTTACGAGCAGTACTTC
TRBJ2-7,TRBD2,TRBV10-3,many,CAISGTSREGLPEQYF,TGTGCCATCAGTGGGACTAGCAGGGAAGGGCTACCCGAGCAGTACTTC
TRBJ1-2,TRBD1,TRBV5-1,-,CASSPGRDRDIYGYTF,TGCGCCAGCAGCCCGGGCCGGGACAGGGATATCTATGGCTACACCTTC